The clone carrying this TCR beta chain has a count of ten or more. What it binds is not known. The data belong to a study of T cell repertoires in cytomegalovirus infection. MiXCR was run by TCRdb on the reads, yielding one entry per CDR3 protein. This table has some 310,000 distinct CDR3 sequences, approximately 25% appearing once. This sequence originates from a human donor in good health (CMV status not recorded). Some clones in this sample may be carry-over from other donors' samples. This specimen was cultured PBMCs, taken from culture after CMV antigen stimulation.

The CDR3 sequence: CASSLTGLAGVETQYF. The CDR3 DNA is TGTGCCAGCAGCTTAACCGGACTAGCGGGAGTGGAGACCCAGTACTTC. The V gene is TRBV7-6, the J gene TRBJ2-5, with 13 bases lining up with TRBD2. The V gene's germline CDR1 is SGHVS and CDR2 FNYEAQ. This CDR3 has 16 residues. V shed 2 bases, J shed 5 bases, and the junction held 5 bases outside the gene matches.